This is a list of T cell receptor beta chains from one sample in a study of cytomegalovirus exposure and HLA in healthy donors. The table came from immunoSEQ multiplex PCR; TCRdb's copy has only in-frame clones and leaves some out. The sample holds around 130,000 clones, 80% seen once. Material for sequencing was PBMCs. These receptors originate from a woman aged 40 to 50 in good health and CMV-seronegative. Both conserved end residues are part of each CDR3. A D gene is named only where the DNA matches it firmly. Not every row has a clone size; where given, it reads once, few, many or a size class.

clone_size,d_call,j_call,cdr3_length,v_call,cdr3_aa,cdr3_nt
.,.,TRBJ1-1,16,TRBV7-8,CASLLRGTRWDTEAFF,TGTGCCAGCCTCCTTAGGGGGACAAGGTGGGACACTGAAGCTTTCTTT
.,.,TRBJ1-2,14,TRBV7-2,CASSLGQSQYGYTF,TGTGCCAGCAGCTTAGGACAGAGTCAATATGGCTACACCTTC
.,.,TRBJ2-3,13,TRBV6-5,CASRATGPDTQYF,TGTGCCAGCAGGGCCACAGGGCCAGATACGCAGTATTTT
few,TRBD2,TRBJ2-1,15,TRBV6-4,CASSEGSGNHNEQFF,TGTGCCAGCAGTGAGGGTAGCGGGAATCACAATGAGCAGTTCTTC
few,TRBD2,TRBJ2-1,15,TRBV7-3,CASSVGLAQGGEQFF,TGTGCCAGCAGCGTGGGACTAGCCCAAGGAGGGGAGCAGTTCTTC
.,.,TRBJ2-7,14,TRBV5-6,CASSLRGRGGEQYF,TGTGCCAGCAGCTTGAGAGGCAGGGGTGGCGAGCAGTACTTC
.,.,TRBJ1-2,15,TRBV6-6,CASSYEATDRYGYTF,TGTGCCAGCAGTTACGAGGCAACCGACCGCTATGGCTACACCTTC
.,TRBD1,TRBJ2-3,16,TRBV11-3,CASSLVAGGDTDTQYF,TGTGCCAGCAGCTTAGTGGCAGGGGGCGATACAGATACGCAGTATTTT
.,.,TRBJ2-7,13,TRBV28,CASSLDISYEQYF,TGTGCCAGCAGTTTAGACATATCCTACGAGCAGTACTTC
.,TRBD1,TRBJ1-1,14,TRBV6-4,CASRAGQGDTEAFF,TGTGCCAGCAGAGCCGGACAGGGGGACACTGAAGCTTTCTTT
.,.,TRBJ1-1,13,TRBV29-1,CSAGAGLGTEAFF,TGCAGCGCTGGGGCCGGTCTGGGCACTGAAGCTTTCTTT
.,TRBD1,TRBJ1-3,16,TRBV19,CASTRRRGRRGNTIYF,TGTGCCAGTACCAGGAGGAGGGGGCGCCGAGGAAACACCATATATTTT
.,TRBD1,TRBJ1-1,16,TRBV7-9,CASSFSPGTGNTEAFF,TGTGCCAGCAGCTTCAGTCCCGGGACAGGGAACACTGAAGCTTTCTTT
.,TRBD2,TRBJ2-7,15,TRBV27,CASSLAGTSVYEQYF,TGTGCCAGCAGTCTAGCCGGGACTAGCGTGTACGAGCAGTACTTC
.,.,TRBJ1-5,14,TRBV4-1,CASSRAGPNQPQHF,TGCGCCAGCAGTCGAGCAGGTCCCAATCAGCCCCAGCATTTT
.,TRBD2,TRBJ2-5,15,TRBV6-5,CASGLLAERQETQYF,TGTGCCAGCGGCCTACTAGCGGAACGCCAAGAGACCCAGTACTTC
few,.,TRBJ2-1,12,TRBV7-6,CASSRPYNEQFF,TGTGCCAGCAGCCGTCCCTACAATGAGCAGTTCTTC
once,TRBD1,TRBJ1-1,14,TRBV7-9,CASSAGGTNTEAFF,TGTGCCAGCAGCGCAGGGGGAACGAACACTGAAGCTTTCTTT
.,.,TRBJ2-1,14,TRBV7-3,CASSLRVARNEQFF,TGTGCCAGCAGCTTACGTGTAGCGCGCAATGAGCAGTTCTTC
.,.,TRBJ2-1,16,TRBV10-3,CAIRGTDAESYNEQFF,TGTGCCATCAGAGGGACTGATGCCGAGTCCTACAATGAGCAGTTCTTC
.,TRBD1,TRBJ2-5,14,TRBV5-1,CASSVQGGQETQYF,TGCGCCAGCAGCGTACAGGGGGGCCAAGAGACCCAGTACTTC
.,.,TRBJ2-2,17,TRBV21-1,CASSKEGQNCGVGELFF,TGTGCCAGCAGCAAAGAAGGTCAGAATTGCGGAGTCGGGGAGCTGTTTTTT
.,.,TRBJ2-2,15,TRBV29-1,CSVTAGSLQTGELFF,TGCAGCGTTACCGCAGGGTCGTTACAGACCGGGGAGCTGTTTTTT
once,TRBD1,TRBJ1-2,14,TRBV5-4,CASTRRDRNYGYTF,TGTGCCAGCACCCGGAGGGACAGAAACTATGGCTACACCTTC
.,.,TRBJ1-1,15,TRBV6-5,CASSQGRDMNTEAFF,TGTGCCAGCAGTCAGGGCAGGGATATGAACACTGAAGCTTTCTTT
once,.,TRBJ1-6,12,TRBV6-5,CASSQGFRTLHF,TGTGCCAGCAGTCAGGGTTTCCGCACCCTCCACTTT
.,TRBD2,TRBJ2-1,15,TRBV28,CASSLLAGGSNEQFF,TGTGCCAGCAGTTTGCTAGCGGGAGGGAGCAATGAGCAGTTCTTC
.,TRBD1,TRBJ1-6,15,TRBV5-5,CASSLGQGIRSPLHF,TGTGCCAGCAGCTTGGGACAGGGAATACGGTCACCCCTCCACTTT
.,.,TRBJ1-3,17,TRBV28,CASSLSRGALGGNTIYF,TGTGCCAGCAGTTTATCACGGGGGGCACTAGGTGGAAACACCATATATTTT
once,.,TRBJ1-4,14,TRBV27,CASSTRGWNEKLFF,TGTGCCAGCAGTACCAGGGGATGGAATGAAAAACTGTTTTTT
.,.,TRBJ1-6,14,TRBV5-1,CASRGGDVNSPLHF,TGCGCCAGCAGGGGAGGGGACGTTAATTCACCCCTCCACTTT
few,.,TRBJ2-5,13,TRBV4-2,CASSLAGGETQYF,TGTGCCAGCAGCCTTGCCGGGGGAGAGACCCAGTACTTC
.,.,TRBJ1-6,13,TRBV2,CASREGPAPPLHF,TGTGCCAGCAGGGAGGGGCCGGCGCCACCCCTCCACTTT
.,TRBD1,TRBJ2-5,13,TRBV29-1,CSVPDRGGETQYF,TGCAGCGTTCCGGACAGGGGGGGAGAGACCCAGTACTTC
.,.,TRBJ2-7,15,TRBV7-2,CASSYHEDSTYEQYF,TGTGCCAGCAGCTACCATGAGGACAGTACCTACGAGCAGTACTTC
once,.,TRBJ1-2,13,TRBV28,CASRSQGQRGYTF,TGTGCCAGCAGGTCGCAGGGTCAACGTGGCTACACCTTC
.,TRBD1,TRBJ2-2,16,TRBV11-3,CASSWTGTGSFGELFF,TGTGCCAGCAGCTGGACAGGGACGGGGTCTTTCGGGGAGCTGTTTTTT
.,TRBD2,TRBJ2-1,17,TRBV18,CASSPGTSGPSYNEQFF,TGTGCCAGCTCACCCGGGACTAGCGGGCCTTCCTACAATGAGCAGTTCTTC
.,.,TRBJ2-7,11,TRBV2,CASRGLSEQYF,TGTGCCAGCAGGGGCCTTTCCGAGCAGTACTTC
.,.,TRBJ2-7,14,TRBV2,CASSERGQGNEQYF,TGTGCCAGCAGTGAAAGGGGTCAGGGGAACGAGCAGTACTTC
.,.,TRBJ2-1,14,TRBV7-9,CSSSRDLGANEQFF,TGTTCCAGCAGTCGAGACCTGGGGGCGAATGAGCAGTTCTTC